This entry concerns a single T cell receptor beta chain. The antigen is undetermined. This sample was taken from a study of T-cell memory formation after mild COVID-19. Study-wide background: TCR clusters largely stayed donor specific. Points from the study as a whole: Contracting clones from day 15 to 85 had balanced CD4/CD8; later expanders favoured CD4+.

Constant-segment primers were used for 5'RACE, and the resulting TCR alpha and TCR beta cDNA libraries carried sample barcodes and UMIs. TCRdb reprocessed the 5' RACE reads via MiXCR and lists one record per CDR3 protein. The sample has approximately 580,000 distinct CDR3 sequences, about 20% seen once; the top ten hold around 12%. The germline V gene has CDR1 SGDLS and CDR2 YYNGEE. V lost 2 bases and J 11 bases, leaving 16 bases between the germline ends. The CDR3 covers 13 residues. This chain connects TRBV9 to TRBJ1-1; the D gene is possibly TRBD1 (5 bases). The sequenced sample was PBMCs or a T cell subset sorted from them (not recorded which). The TCR sequence derives from an adult woman who had mild COVID-19 (a few samples of this study predate the infection). Cell type and time point are not known. The CDR3 region has the DNA TGTGCCAGCAGCGTCCAGGGTAGGGGCTTGGCTTTCTTT. Encoded protein: CASSVQGRGLAFF.